A single sample gave rise to the 10 T cell receptor beta chains below, sequenced in a study of T cells in Graves' hyperthyroidism and ophthalmopathy. Researchers amplified the TCR beta CDR3 regions from RNA transcripts. TCR CDR3 regions were first amplified by RT-PCR with HTBI primers. TCRdb fed the multiplex PCR reads into MiXCR, producing one record per CDR3 protein. Here the sample spans around 500,000 distinct CDR3 sequences, roughly 16% being singletons. The source material was blood. The receptor source for this set is a woman aged 30 to 39 with Graves' ophthalmopathy.

This chain links TRBV7-6 with TRBJ2-7; 7 nucleotides align to TRBD2. After removal of 5 bases from V and 4 bases from J, the junction contained 11 bases not matched to a gene. This CDR3 contains 15 residues. CDR1 SGHVS and CDR2 FNYEAQ come from the germline V gene. CDR3 DNA: TGTGCCAGCAGCGAGACACGACACGGGGGGTACGAGCAGTACTTC. Translation gives CASSETRHGGYEQYF. The whole variable domain, remainder taken from reference TRBV7-6 and TRBJ2-7, is GAGVSQSPRYKVTKRGQDVALRCDPISGHVSLYWYRQALGQGPEFLTYFNYEAQQDKSGLPNDRFSAERPEGSISTLTIQRTEQRDSAMYRCASSETRHGGYEQYFGPGTRLTVT.

The chain has TRBV7-2 and TRBJ1-3, with D perhaps TRBD1 (5 bases). The V gene's germline CDR1 is SGHTA and CDR2 FQGNSA. V was clipped by 4 bases and J by 0 bases, with 13 bases between them. The CDR3 runs to 16 residues. CDR3 sequence reads: CASSSRRGGSGNTIYF. Written as DNA, the CDR3 is TGTGCCAGCAGCTCTAGAAGGGGTGGCTCTGGAAACACCATATATTTT. Drawing the rest from reference TRBV7-2 and TRBJ1-3, the complete variable domain is GAGVSQSPSNKVTEKGKDVELRCDPISGHTALYWYRQSLGQGLEFLIYFQGNSAPDKSGLPSDRFSAERTGGSVSTLTIQRTQQEDSAVYLCASSSRRGGSGNTIYFGEGSWLTVV.

This clonotype has ten or more counts. The rearrangement uses TRBV20-1 and TRBJ2-5; tentatively, D is TRBD1 (6 bases). Trimming removed 7 bases from V and 5 bases from J, with 14 bases in between. The CDR3 loop spans 12 amino acids. CDR1 DFQATT and CDR2 SNEGSKA come from the germline V gene (reference sequence). CDR3 sequence: CSVRGGRETQYF. CDR3 in DNA: TGCAGTGTTCGAGGGGGTCGTGAGACCCAGTACTTC.

This chain connects TRBV24-1 to TRBJ2-1, with 8 bases identical to TRBD2. Germline V lookup: CDR1 KGHDR, CDR2 SFDVKD. The J segment lost 7 bases and the V segment lost 1 base, leaving 5 bases of the junction unmatched. The CDR3 is 15 amino acids. CDR3 protein: CATSDLGTSGNEQFF. The CDR3 nucleotides are TGTGCCACCAGTGATTTAGGGACTAGTGGGAATGAGCAGTTCTTC.

This clonotype came up many times. Here the CDR3 DNA reads TGTGCCAGCAGTCCGGGACCCAGTGGCTACACCTTC. Protein: CASSPGPSGYTF. The chain recombines TRBV12-3 or TRBV12-4 with TRBJ1-2, with a tentative D call TRBD1 (5 bases). V gave up 5 bases and J gave up 7 bases, with 11 bases separating them. This CDR3 is built from 12 residues.

The chain has TRBV5-1 and TRBJ2-2; 9 positions match TRBD2. The CDR3 spans 17 residues. CDR1 and CDR2 from the germline V gene are SGHRS and YFSETQ. With V trimmed by 4 bases and J by 5 bases, 12 bases remained unmatched. CDR3 coding DNA: TGCGCCAGCAGCATAATTCCCGGGACTAGCAGGACCGGGGAGCTGTTTTTT. Protein sequence: CASSIIPGTSRTGELFF. The full variable domain, in which reference TRBV5-1 and TRBJ2-2 provide the parts outside the CDR3, is KAGVTQTPRYLIKTRGQQVTLSCSPISGHRSVSWYQQTPGQGLQFLFEYFSETQRNKGNFPGRFSGRQFSNSRSEMNVSTLELGDSALYLCASSIIPGTSRTGELFFGEGSRLTVL.

At least ten counts were recorded for this clonotype. The chain uses TRBV30 and TRBJ1-4, with 8 positions matching TRBD1. The germline CDR1 and CDR2 sequences are GTSNPN and SVGIG (reference sequence). This CDR3 is 15 amino acids long. After removal of 3 bases from V and 8 bases from J, the junction contained 11 bases not matched to a gene. The DNA of the CDR3 is TGTGCCTGGAGACCCGGACAGGGAAGAAACGAAAAACTGTTTTTT. This codes for CAWRPGQGRNEKLFF.

Here the CDR3 reads CASSLPPKTGNTF. The CDR3 DNA is TGTGCCAGCAGCTTGCCCCCTAAGACAGGGAACACCTTC. The chain combines TRBV5-8 with TRBJ1-2; 7 nucleotides line up with TRBD1. The CDR3 totals 13 residues. Germline CDR1 and CDR2: SGHTS and YDEGEE. Trimming cost V 1 base and J 12 bases; bases outside gene matches: 9.

This clonotype was detected ten times or more. The rearrangement uses TRBV6-2 or TRBV6-3 and TRBJ2-2; 7 nucleotides agree with TRBD1. The CDR3 sequence is 15 residues long. The germline V gene encodes CDR1 MNHEY and CDR2 SVGEGT. J was trimmed by 4 bases and V by 4 bases; bases with no gene match: 6. In nucleotides, the CDR3 is TGTGCCAGCAGTTTTGGACAGGTTCGCACCGGGGAGCTGTTTTTT. This translates into CASSFGQVRTGELFF.

This clonotype came up many times. CDR3 DNA sequence: TGCAGTGCTGGGGACTACACAGATACGCAGTATTTT. Translation: CSAGDYTDTQYF. This sequence joins TRBV20-1 and TRBJ2-3; 7 nucleotides align to TRBD2. J gave up 2 bases and V 5 bases, and 1 base lay outside the gene matches. CDR1 and CDR2 from the germline V gene are DFQATT and SNEGSKA (reference sequence). The CDR3 consists of 12 residues.